The following is a T cell receptor (beta chain) sequence with its context. Its target is unknown. This specimen comes from a study of OX40 agonist ivuxolimab in advanced cancers. Study-wide results and caveats: With doses of 0.1 to 3.0 mg/kg, CD4+ and CD8+ blood T cells had undergone clonal expansion by week 6.

Repertoires were generated with immunoSEQ multiplex PCR, while TCRdb's copy carries only in-frame clones and drops some. The data hold over 35,000 clones, with about 89% observed a single time. This CDR3 has 13 residues. With 3 bases removed from V and 1 base from J, the gap between germline ends came to 9 bases. Germline V gives CDR1 GTSNPN, CDR2 SVGIG (reference sequence). Sample: CD4+ or CD8+ T cells sorted from blood, taken in a trial of the OX40 agonist ivuxolimab. V gene TRBV30 combines with J gene TRBJ1-1; tentatively, D is TRBD1 (5 bases). The sequence was collected from an adult with an advanced solid tumor such as melanoma, head and neck, liver or kidney cancer. CDR3 sequence (DNA): TGTGCCTGGAGCGCTACAGGGAACACTGAAGCTTTCTTT. It encodes CAWSATGNTEAFF.